This T cell receptor (beta chain) was recovered during a study of CD8+CD57+ T cells in acquired aplastic anemia (dated by TCRdb to 2016 to 2019). With respect to the entire study: Extracted DNA from sorted CD4+ and CD8+ cells averaged 3.2 ug, ranging from roughly 0.2 to 30 ug. CD8+CD57+ expansion was defined as frequency above the mean frequency observed in healthy subjects.

The germline V gene specifies SGHVS as CDR1 and FQNEAQ as CDR2. Counted from cysteine to phenylalanine, this CDR3 has 16 amino acids. CDR3 DNA only is kept here, 48 bases in frame from base 1. Trimmed from V: 3 bases; trimmed from J: 10 bases; junction bases lacking a gene match: 17. Profiling of TCR beta VDJ combinations and CDR3 sequences used genomic DNA as the template. An Illumina HiSeq 2000 was the platform used for TCR repertoire sequencing. The paper's processing steps were these. TRBV/TRBJ rearrangement plots, CDR3 size and DJ length profiles, and Simpson's diversity index were used to evaluate the repertoires. The immunodominant clone was defined as the most abundant DNA sequence in deep sequencing data. CDR3 amino acid sequences were checked for sharing across subjects and were also compared against the VDJdb database and published repertoires. TCRdb reprocessing: public reads trimmed at Q25 with fastp, clones called with MiXCR, in-frame beta chains kept. Under each unique CDR3 protein, matching rows form one entry showing the most common genes and DNA. The authors' filters were not applied to this entry. The sample records 270,000 or so distinct CDR3 sequences, approximately 86% of which are singletons. The ten most abundant clones make up roughly 42% of the sample.

Paper-wide results and their limitations: No significant difference in CD8+ Simpson's diversity was found between patients and healthy controls (P=0.060). Around 30 CD8+ CDR3 sequences were found to be shared between patients and controls, but these sequences appeared to be highly expressed in patients and within the immunodominant clones of the patients.

Of note for this clonotype: This clone's antigen is unknown. Per-base qualities were not stored, and no clone one base away is much larger.

Patients chosen for sequencing had shown expansion of CD8+CD57+ cells by flow cytometry. Every patient had severe acquired aplastic anemia, diagnosed using the International Study of Aplastic Anemia and Agranulocytosis and Camitta criteria. No therapy had been received by the patients at the time of blood sampling. The study deep-sequenced TCR repertoires of sorted CD4+ and CD8+ blood T cells from severe aplastic anemia patients and healthy subjects. Patients were enrolled under clinicaltrials.gov protocols 00001620, 01623167, 00001397, 00071045, 00081523 and 00961064 in the USA. Ficoll-Paque density gradient centrifugation was used to isolate peripheral blood mononuclear cells. Before DNA extraction, CD4+ and CD8+ T cells were sorted with FACS or magnetic beads.

Sequencing was carried out using sorted CD4+, CD8+, or CD8+CD57+ T cells (not recorded which) from PBMCs. The chain is assembled from TRBV7-8 and TRBJ1-2; 7 middle bases align to TRBD1. This receptor was obtained from a human donor with aplastic anemia. The CDR3 region reads CASSFPSAGTDLSYTF. The DNA is TGTGCCAGCAGCTTTCCCTCAGCAGGGACAGACCTTTCCTACACCTTC.